These 19 T cell receptor beta chains originate from one sample sequenced in a study of post-analysis software for immune sequencing data (dated by TCRdb to the mid-2010s). Results and caveats for the whole study, not just this receptor: Patients showed significantly higher frequencies than controls for five TRBV segments, among them TRBV5-6, TRBV5-1 and TRBV20-1.

To prepare the library, PCR was applied. The sequencing machine was an Illumina HiSeq 2500. Unique molecular identifiers were incorporated into TCR beta cDNA libraries to reduce PCR and sequencing biases. Using fastp at Q25 and MiXCR, TCRdb reprocessed the public reads and kept productive beta chains. Records with the same CDR3 protein are collapsed into one entry carrying the most frequent genes and DNA. The sample has approximately 660,000 distinct CDR3 sequences on record, 59% of them singletons. The ten largest clones take up roughly 10% of the sample. No antigen is known for these receptors. Sequenced: blood. The receptors derive from a girl aged 2 to 9 with multiple sclerosis.

In its sample, this clonotype was seen a few times. The rearrangement uses TRBV4-1 and TRBJ2-1; 9 bases are shared with TRBD2. The trim removed 9 bases at V and 5 bases at J, leaving 11 bases unmatched. Germline CDR1 MGHRA, CDR2 YSYEKL. The CDR3 has 15 residues. CDR3: CASRLLGLADNEQFF. DNA for the CDR3: TGCGCCAGTCGATTATTGGGACTAGCTGACAATGAGCAGTTCTTC.

V gene TRBV7-2 combines with J gene TRBJ2-5; 7 positions match TRBD1. CDR3 size: 16 residues. V lost 2 bases to trimming and J lost 4 bases; unmatched junction nucleotides: 10. CDR1 is SGHTA, CDR2 FQGNSA, per germline. The CDR3 sequence: CASSLYPTGQPETQYF. In nucleotides, the CDR3 is TGTGCCAGCAGCTTATACCCGACGGGACAGCCAGAGACCCAGTACTTC. Full variable domain (rest looked up from reference TRBV7-2 and TRBJ2-5): GAGVSQSPSNKVTEKGKDVELRCDPISGHTALYWYRQSLGQGLEFLIYFQGNSAPDKSGLPSDRFSAERTGGSVSTLTIQRTQQEDSAVYLCASSLYPTGQPETQYFGPGTRLLVL.

The V call is TRBV20-1, the J call TRBJ2-3; either TRBD1 or TRBD2 may supply D (5 bases each). The CDR3 is made up of 14 amino acids. V was cut by 3 bases and J by 6 bases, with 16 bases left in between. From germline, CDR1 is DFQATT and CDR2 SNEGSKA (reference sequence). The CDR3 nucleotides read TGCAGTGCTAGTTCACAGTCGGGGCCGGATACGCAGTATTTT. Translating it yields CSASSQSGPDTQYF.

Concerning this clonotype: The junction shows a germline mismatch at one end, possibly a read error. The V call is TRBV9, the J call TRBJ2-3; D may be TRBD1 (6 bases). Per the germline V gene, CDR1 is SGDLS and CDR2 is YYNGEE. The CDR3 contains 15 residues. The CDR3 nucleotides read TGTACCAGCAGCGTAGCAGGGGCACTCACAGATACGCAGTATTTT. This codes for CTSSVAGALTDTQYF.

The V gene is TRBV7-8, the J gene TRBJ2-1; the match to TRBD2 covers 9 bases. CDR1 and CDR2 from the germline V gene are SGHVS and FQNEAQ. The CDR3 extends over 17 amino acids. Trimming at V came to 4 bases and at J to 10 bases, leaving 17 bases not matched to a gene. The DNA for the CDR3 is TGTGCCAGCAGCTCGCCTCCACTAGCGGGCGTAAGAGCCGAGCAGTTCTTC. Protein: CASSSPPLAGVRAEQFF.

This rearrangement joins TRBV11-2 to TRBJ2-3; TRBD2 agrees at 8 bases. The CDR3 consists of 15 residues. Looked up from germline, CDR1 is SGHAT and CDR2 is FQNNGV. V trimming: 5 bases; J trimming: 3 bases; junction bases outside the gene matches: 7. The CDR3 sequence is CASSPSAGATDTQYF. In DNA form, the CDR3 reads TGTGCCAGCAGCCCTTCAGCGGGGGCGACAGATACGCAGTATTTT.

This sequence joins TRBV5-4 and TRBJ1-2; the D is unclear. The ends were cut back, 1 base at V and 6 bases at J, with 10 bases in the middle. The CDR3 contains 13 residues. The V gene's germline CDR1 is SGHNT and CDR2 YYREEE (reference sequence). CDR3: CASSLTALDGYTF. In nucleotides, the CDR3 is TGTGCCAGCAGCTTGACGGCGCTGGATGGCTACACCTTC.

A few counts support this clonotype. CDR3 sequence reads: CASTRPGTGAGNIQYF. CDR3 coding DNA: TGTGCCAGCACGCGTCCCGGGACAGGGGCCGGAAACATTCAGTACTTC. This chain links TRBV5-6 with TRBJ2-4, with 10 bases lining up with TRBD1. CDR1 and CDR2 (germline): SGHDT, YYEEEE. This CDR3 comprises 16 residues. Trimming cost V 6 bases and J 6 bases; bases outside gene matches: 12.

The chain is built from TRBV11-2 and TRBJ2-1; perhaps TRBD2 as D (6 bases). Germline loops: CDR1 SGHAT, CDR2 FQNNGV. This CDR3 is built from 13 residues. Deletions cut 4 bases from V and 9 bases from J, with 13 bases between. DNA for the CDR3: TGTGCCAGCAGCTCCGCAGCGGGTACTGAGCAGTTCTTC. It is translated as CASSSAAGTEQFF.

The DNA for the CDR3 is TGTGCCAGCAGGGTGGGACAGGGGGCCTACGAGCAGTACTTC. The encoded protein is CASRVGQGAYEQYF. The genes are TRBV6-5 and TRBJ2-7; 11 bases match TRBD1. The CDR3 runs 14 residues. Trimming removed 6 bases from V and 2 bases from J; junction bases left unmatched: 3. CDR1 is MNHEY, CDR2 SVGAGI, per germline.

The rearrangement joins TRBV29-1 to TRBJ1-2; D uncertain. Per the germline V gene, CDR1 is SQVTM and CDR2 is ANQGSEA. CDR3 length: 12 residues. V gave up 7 bases and J gave up 4 bases, with 13 bases separating them. For the CDR3, the DNA is TGCAGCGCGGGAGACCAGAGCTATGGCTACACCTTC. Translating it yields CSAGDQSYGYTF. Complete variable domain (other parts from reference TRBV29-1 and TRBJ1-2): SAVISQKPSRDICQRGTSLTIQCQVDSQVTMMFWYRQQPGQSLTLIATANQGSEATYESGFVIDKFPISRPNLTFSTLTVSNMSPEDSSIYLCSAGDQSYGYTFGSGTRLTVV.

This clonotype appeared a few times. Compared with germline, one end of the junction differs, possibly owing to a read error. The chain joins TRBV5-1 to TRBJ2-1, with 8 bases that match TRBD1. The CDR3 is made up of 15 amino acids. Germline V CDR1 and CDR2: SGHRS, YFSETQ. CDR3 in amino acids: CASSPGTGSYNEQFF. CDR3 nucleotide sequence: TGTGCCAGCAGTCCCGGGACAGGATCCTACAATGAGCAGTTCTTC. Full variable domain (missing parts from reference TRBV5-1 and TRBJ2-1): KAGVTQTPRYLIKTRGQQVTLSCSPISGHRSVSWYQQTPGQGLQFLFEYFSETQRNKGNFPGRFSGRQFSNSRSEMNVSTLELGDSALYLCASSPGTGSYNEQFFGPGTRLTVL.

The V call is TRBV5-1, the J call TRBJ2-5, with D possibly TRBD1 on 6 matching bases. The CDR3 length is 13 residues. Trimming shortened V by 6 bases and J by 5 bases, and 14 bases separated the two germline ends. Germline lookup yields CDR1 SGHRS and CDR2 YFSETQ. The chain's CDR3 is CASNHNQGETQYF. The CDR3 DNA reads TGCGCCAGCAACCACAACCAGGGGGAGACCCAGTACTTC. The full variable domain, rest sourced from reference TRBV5-1 and TRBJ2-5, is KAGVTQTPRYLIKTRGQQVTLSCSPISGHRSVSWYQQTPGQGLQFLFEYFSETQRNKGNFPGRFSGRQFSNSRSEMNVSTLELGDSALYLCASNHNQGETQYFGPGTRLLVL.

The chain uses TRBV5-1 and TRBJ2-1, with 8 positions matching TRBD1. Trimming at V came to 4 bases and at J to 5 bases, leaving 8 bases not matched to a gene. The CDR3 runs to 15 residues. Germline V gives CDR1 SGHRS, CDR2 YFSETQ. For the CDR3, the DNA is TGCGCCAGCAGCGGGACAGGTCCGGACGACAATGAGCAGTTCTTC. This encodes CASSGTGPDDNEQFF.

The chain combines TRBV9 with TRBJ2-1; D possibly corresponds to TRBD2 (5 bases). V gave up 4 bases and J gave up 4 bases, with 21 bases separating them. The CDR3 runs to 17 residues. CDR1 is SGDLS, CDR2 YYNGEE, per germline. CDR3 nucleotides: TGTGCCAGCAGCACCTTCCGGCGGGTGGACCTATACAATGAGCAGTTCTTC. It specifies CASSTFRRVDLYNEQFF.

This clonotype was counted only a few times. The chain recombines TRBV5-1 with TRBJ2-5; no clear D gene. TRBJ2-7 explains the end of the DNA better; the J call may be wrong. This CDR3 spans 14 amino acids. In germline, CDR1 is SGHRS, CDR2 YFSETQ. The CDR3 protein is CASSLERPYYEQYF. Here the CDR3 DNA reads TGCGCCAGCAGCTTGGAGCGACCGTACTACGAGCAGTACTTC.

The V gene is TRBV5-1, the J gene TRBJ2-1; TRBD2 matches 10 bases. Trimming at V came to 4 bases and at J to 9 bases, leaving 7 bases not matched to a gene. This CDR3 has 14 amino acids. In germline, CDR1 is SGHRS, CDR2 YFSETQ. The CDR3 region is CASSLGLAVGEQFF. The DNA for the CDR3 is TGCGCCAGCAGCCTCGGACTAGCGGTGGGTGAGCAGTTCTTC.

V gene TRBV15 combines with J gene TRBJ2-5; no clear D gene. The ends were cut back, 0 bases at V and 0 bases at J, with 5 bases in the middle. The CDR3 consists of 14 residues. The germline V gene encodes CDR1 LNHNV and CDR2 YYDKDF (reference sequence). This chain's CDR3 is CATSRDKYQETQYF. DNA for the CDR3: TGTGCCACCAGCAGAGACAAGTACCAAGAGACCCAGTACTTC.

The V call is TRBV7-9, the J call TRBJ2-1; D possibly uses TRBD1 or TRBD2 (5 bases each). The length of the CDR3 is 14 residues. Looked up from germline, CDR1 is SEHNR and CDR2 is FQNEAQ (reference sequence). Trimming took off 4 bases at V and 6 bases at J, with 13 bases between the two ends. In nucleotides, the CDR3 is TGTGCCAGCAGCTCGGCGGGTAGGGGCAATGAGCAGTTCTTC. Translation gives CASSSAGRGNEQFF.